The source of this T cell receptor beta chain is a study of T cells in Graves' hyperthyroidism and ophthalmopathy. Amplification of TCR beta CDR3 regions was performed using RNA transcripts as template. The HTBI primer set drove a first-round RT-PCR of the TCR CDR3. TCRdb recomputed calls from the multiplex PCR reads with MiXCR, one row per CDR3 protein. The sample lists over 45,000 distinct CDR3 sequences; less than 50% were seen once. Researchers barred patients who had uncontrolled infection, other autoimmune disease, pregnancy or lactation. Clinical symptoms, serum thyroxine and TRAb, thyroid ultrasound and orbital computed tomography were used for the diagnoses. Study-level results: Stable hyperthyroidism was told apart from ophthalmopathy by a model built on 13 V-J features.

Germline V gives CDR1 SNHLY, CDR2 FYNNEI. CDR3 length equals 15 residues. Trimming removed 2 bases from V and 0 bases from J, with 11 bases in between. With regard to this clonotype: Its specificity is unknown.

V is TRBV2 and J is TRBJ2-7; D may be TRBD2 (6 bases). This receptor was obtained from a woman in her 50s with Graves' ophthalmopathy. The sequenced sample was blood. CDR3 region: CASSESPGSSYEQYF. As DNA, the CDR3 is TGTGCCAGCAGTGAAAGTCCCGGGAGCTCCTACGAGCAGTACTTC.